The clone carrying this T cell receptor (beta chain) was counted a single time. This sample stems from a study of T cell changes during pregnancy in multiple sclerosis. This CDR3 region has 15 residues. Germline trimming cut 3 bases from V and 5 bases from J; bases unmatched to any gene: 7. Germline assignment: CDR1 SGHTA and CDR2 FQGNSA. Assay used: immunoSEQ multiplex PCR; TCRdb lists only in-frame clones, some missing. This sample has about 76,000 clones, with roughly 93% found just once. Here the sequenced sample was peripheral blood, taken in the second trimester of pregnancy. The J gene is TRBJ2-1, the V gene TRBV7-2; 7 bases are a match to TRBD1. This TCR was recovered from a female donor with multiple sclerosis, enrolled in a pregnancy study. The CDR3 region is CASSLATGQHNEQFF. The CDR3 DNA follows: TGTGCCAGCAGCTTGGCGACGGGACAGCACAATGAGCAGTTCTTC.